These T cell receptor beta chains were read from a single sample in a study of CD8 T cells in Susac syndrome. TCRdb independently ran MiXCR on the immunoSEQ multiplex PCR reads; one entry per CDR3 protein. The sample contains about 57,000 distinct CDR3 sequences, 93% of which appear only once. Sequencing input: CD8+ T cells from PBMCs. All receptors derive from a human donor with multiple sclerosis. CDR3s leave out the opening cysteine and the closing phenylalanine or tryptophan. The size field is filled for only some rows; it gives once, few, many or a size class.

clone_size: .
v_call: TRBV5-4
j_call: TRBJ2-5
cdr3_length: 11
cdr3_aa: ASNFGTQDTQY

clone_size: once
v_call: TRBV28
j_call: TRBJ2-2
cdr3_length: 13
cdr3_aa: ASRPDRDYTGELF

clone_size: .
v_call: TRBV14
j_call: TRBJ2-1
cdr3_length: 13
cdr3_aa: ASSQDPGQVNEQF

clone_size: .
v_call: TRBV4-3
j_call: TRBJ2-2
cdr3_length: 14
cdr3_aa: ASSQAVAGNTGELF

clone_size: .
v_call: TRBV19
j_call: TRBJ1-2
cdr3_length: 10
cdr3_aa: ASRGQLYGYT

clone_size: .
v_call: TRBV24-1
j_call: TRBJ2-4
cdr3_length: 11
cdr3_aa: ATSDNRGNIQY

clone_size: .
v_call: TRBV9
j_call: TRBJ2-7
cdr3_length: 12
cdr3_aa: ASSIRDSSYEQY

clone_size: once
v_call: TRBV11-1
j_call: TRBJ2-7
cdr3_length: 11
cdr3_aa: ASSLTGNYEQY

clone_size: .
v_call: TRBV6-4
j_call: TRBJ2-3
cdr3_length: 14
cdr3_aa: ASSDSSGGGTDTQY

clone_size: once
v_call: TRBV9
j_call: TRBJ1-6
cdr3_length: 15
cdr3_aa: ASSVNRDSWLDSPLH

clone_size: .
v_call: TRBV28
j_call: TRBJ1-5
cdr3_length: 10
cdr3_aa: ASSPQAQPQH

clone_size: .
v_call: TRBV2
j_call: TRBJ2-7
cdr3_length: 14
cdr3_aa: AVRDRGPSGEYEQY

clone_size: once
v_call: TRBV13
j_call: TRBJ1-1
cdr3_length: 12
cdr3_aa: ASSFDISNTEAF

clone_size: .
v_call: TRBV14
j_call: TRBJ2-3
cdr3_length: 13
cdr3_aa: ASSLLDRVPDTQY

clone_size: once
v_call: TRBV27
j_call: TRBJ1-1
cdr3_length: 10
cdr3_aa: ASSFPGTDAF

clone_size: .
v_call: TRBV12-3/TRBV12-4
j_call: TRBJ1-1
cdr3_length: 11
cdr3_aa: ASSLAGIQKAF

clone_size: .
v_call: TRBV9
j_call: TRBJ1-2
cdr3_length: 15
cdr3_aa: ASSPSHRGQAYYGYT

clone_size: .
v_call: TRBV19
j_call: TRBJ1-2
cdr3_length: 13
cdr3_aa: ASSPWAGGSYGYT

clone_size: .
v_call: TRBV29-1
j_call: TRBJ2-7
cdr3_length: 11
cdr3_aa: SVEVDLSYEQY

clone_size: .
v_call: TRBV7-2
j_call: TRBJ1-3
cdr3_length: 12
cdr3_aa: ASSLTGPGNTIY

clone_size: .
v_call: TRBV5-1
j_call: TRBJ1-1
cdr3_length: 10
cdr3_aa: ASSLSVNEAF

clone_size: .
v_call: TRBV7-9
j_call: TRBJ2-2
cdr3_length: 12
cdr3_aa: ASLPGGRNGELF

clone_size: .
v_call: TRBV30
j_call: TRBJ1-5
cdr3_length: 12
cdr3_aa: AWAIGGSDQPQH

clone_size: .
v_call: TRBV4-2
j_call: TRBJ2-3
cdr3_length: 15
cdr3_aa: ASSQEFGGALTDTQY

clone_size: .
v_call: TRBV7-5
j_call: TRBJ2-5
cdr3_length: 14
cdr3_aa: ISVSEASDSAETQY

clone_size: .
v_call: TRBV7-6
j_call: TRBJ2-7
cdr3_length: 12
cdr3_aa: ASSLAIGAYEQY

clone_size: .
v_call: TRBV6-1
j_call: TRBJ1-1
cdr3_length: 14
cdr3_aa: ASSEVIREGNTEAF

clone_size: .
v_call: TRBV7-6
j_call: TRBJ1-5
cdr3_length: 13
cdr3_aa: ASSSDRESNQPQH

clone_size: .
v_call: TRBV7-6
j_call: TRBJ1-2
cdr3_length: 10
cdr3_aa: ASSLNGDGYT

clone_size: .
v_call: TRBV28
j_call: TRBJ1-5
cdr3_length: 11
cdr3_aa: ASRRPYNQPQH

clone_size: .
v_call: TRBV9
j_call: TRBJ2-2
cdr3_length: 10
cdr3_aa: ASSLNTGELF

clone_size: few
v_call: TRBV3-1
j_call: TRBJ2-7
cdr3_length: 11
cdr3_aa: ASSHGTPYEQY

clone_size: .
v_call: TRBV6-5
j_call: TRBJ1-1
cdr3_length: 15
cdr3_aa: ASSYSFVGRGEIEAF

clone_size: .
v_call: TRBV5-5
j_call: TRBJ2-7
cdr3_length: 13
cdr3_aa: ASSLDRYLVYEQY

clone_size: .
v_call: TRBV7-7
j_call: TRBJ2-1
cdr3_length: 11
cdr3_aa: AVLTSGDNEQF

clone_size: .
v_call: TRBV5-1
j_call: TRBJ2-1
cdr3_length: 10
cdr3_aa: ASSLARTEQF

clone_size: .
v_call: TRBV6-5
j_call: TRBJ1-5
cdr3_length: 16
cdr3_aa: ASSYSGTAENSNQPQH

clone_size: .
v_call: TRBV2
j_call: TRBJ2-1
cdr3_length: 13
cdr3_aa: ASSGWTGRGNEQF

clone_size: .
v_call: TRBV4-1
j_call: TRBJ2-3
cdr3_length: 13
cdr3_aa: ASSQGQIQPNTQY

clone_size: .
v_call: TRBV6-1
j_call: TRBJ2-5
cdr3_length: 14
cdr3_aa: ASSPGTSAYQETQY

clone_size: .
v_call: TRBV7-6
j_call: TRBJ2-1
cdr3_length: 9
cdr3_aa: ASSYRGPQF

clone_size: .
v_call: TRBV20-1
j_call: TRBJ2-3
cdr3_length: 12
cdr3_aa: SARETGAGDTQY

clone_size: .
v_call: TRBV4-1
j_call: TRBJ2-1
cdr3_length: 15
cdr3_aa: ASSQVWPSGGAVEQF

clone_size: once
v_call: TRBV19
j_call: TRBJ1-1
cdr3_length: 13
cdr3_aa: ASSISTQSYTEAF

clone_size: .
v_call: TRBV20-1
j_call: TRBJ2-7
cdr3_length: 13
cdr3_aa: SASILAGGPYEQY

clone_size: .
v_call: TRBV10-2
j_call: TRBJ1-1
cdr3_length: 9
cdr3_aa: ASRVGTEAF

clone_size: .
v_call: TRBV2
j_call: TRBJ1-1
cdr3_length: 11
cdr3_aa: ARDGGTDTEAF

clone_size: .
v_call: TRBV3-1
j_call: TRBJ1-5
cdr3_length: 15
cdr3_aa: ASSQDPGRAYTQPQH

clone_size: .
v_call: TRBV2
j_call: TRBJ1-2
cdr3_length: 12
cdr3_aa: ASSEAKTDYGYT

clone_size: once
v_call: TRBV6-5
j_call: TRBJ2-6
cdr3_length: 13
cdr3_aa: ASSYGGSGANVLT

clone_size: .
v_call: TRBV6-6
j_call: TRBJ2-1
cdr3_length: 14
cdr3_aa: ASSYSYTRSYNEQF

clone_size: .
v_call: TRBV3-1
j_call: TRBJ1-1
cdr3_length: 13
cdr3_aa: ASSPTAPTPTEAF

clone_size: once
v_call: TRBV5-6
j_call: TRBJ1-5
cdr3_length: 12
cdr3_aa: ASSLTGGGQPQH

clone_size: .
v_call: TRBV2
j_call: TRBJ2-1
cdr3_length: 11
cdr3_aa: ASSEGGYNEQF